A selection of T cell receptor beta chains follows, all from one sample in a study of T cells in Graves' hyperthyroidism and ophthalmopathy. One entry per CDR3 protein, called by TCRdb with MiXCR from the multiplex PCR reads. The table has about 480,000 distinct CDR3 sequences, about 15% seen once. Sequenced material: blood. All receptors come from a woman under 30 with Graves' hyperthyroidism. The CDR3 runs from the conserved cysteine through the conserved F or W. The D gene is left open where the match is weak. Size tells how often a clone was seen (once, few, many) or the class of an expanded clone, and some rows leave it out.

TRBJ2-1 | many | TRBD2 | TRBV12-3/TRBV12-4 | CASSFPREVRWGGHNEQFF | TGTGCCAGCAGTTTCCCAAGGGAGGTGAGGTGGGGGGGTCACAATGAGCAGTTCTTC
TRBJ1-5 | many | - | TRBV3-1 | CASSPDRPGGQPQHF | TGTGCCAGCAGCCCGGACCGACCAGGAGGCCAGCCCCAGCATTTT
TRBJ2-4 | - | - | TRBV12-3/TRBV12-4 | CASSSQTDPKNIQYF | TGTGCCAGCAGTTCTCAGACAGACCCCAAAAACATTCAGTACTTC
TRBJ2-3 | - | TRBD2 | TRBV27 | CASSLYGTSGRADTQYF | TGTGCCAGCAGTTTATACGGGACTAGCGGGAGGGCAGATACGCAGTATTTT
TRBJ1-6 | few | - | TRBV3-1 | CASSQGGNANSPLHF | TGTGCCAGCAGCCAAGGGGGCAACGCGAATTCACCCCTCCACTTT
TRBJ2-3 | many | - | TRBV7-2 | CASSRRRDGGTDTQYF | TGTGCCAGCAGCCGCCGCCGGGACGGCGGCACAGATACGCAGTATTTT
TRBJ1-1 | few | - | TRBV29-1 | CSVSLSTANTEAFF | TGCAGCGTTTCCCTATCGACTGCGAACACTGAAGCTTTCTTT
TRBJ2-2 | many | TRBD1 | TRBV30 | CAWRGQGRHTGELFF | TGTGCCTGGAGGGGACAGGGTAGGCACACCGGGGAGCTGTTTTTT
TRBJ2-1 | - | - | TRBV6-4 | CASSEGGTYNEQFF | TGTGCCAGCAGTGAGGGGGGAACCTACAATGAGCAGTTCTTC
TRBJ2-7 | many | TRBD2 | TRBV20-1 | CSASRLAGGHYEQYF | TGCAGTGCTTCCAGACTAGCGGGAGGCCACTACGAGCAGTACTTC
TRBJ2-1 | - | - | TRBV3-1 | CASSASSGSYNEQFF | TGTGCCAGCAGCGCTAGTAGCGGATCCTACAATGAGCAGTTCTTC
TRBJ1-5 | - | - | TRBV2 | CASTTRGQNQPQHF | TGTGCCAGCACCACACGAGGACAGAATCAGCCCCAGCATTTT
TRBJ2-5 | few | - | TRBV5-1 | CASTRGFQETQYF | TGCGCCAGTACCCGGGGGTTCCAAGAGACCCAGTACTTC
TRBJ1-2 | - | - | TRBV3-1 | CASSQDSVWGPGGYTF | TGTGCCAGCAGCCAAGATTCGGTCTGGGGGCCGGGCGGCTACACCTTC
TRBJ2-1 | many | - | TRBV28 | CASSSPQRSSYNEQFF | TGTGCCAGCAGTTCTCCGCAGCGCAGCTCCTACAATGAGCAGTTCTTC
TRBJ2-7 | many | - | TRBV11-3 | CASSSAAAYEQYF | TGTGCCAGCAGCTCGGCCGCCGCCTACGAGCAGTACTTC
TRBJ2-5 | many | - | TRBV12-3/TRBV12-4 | CASSLEGGGQETQYF | TGTGCCAGCAGTTTAGAGGGCGGTGGACAAGAGACCCAGTACTTC
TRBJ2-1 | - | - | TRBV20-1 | CSAPGPSPYYNEQFF | TGCAGTGCCCCCGGTCCTAGCCCTTACTACAATGAGCAGTTCTTC
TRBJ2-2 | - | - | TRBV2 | CGGSEAGARVNTGELFF | TGTGGCGGCAGTGAAGCTGGGGCTAGGGTTAACACCGGGGAGCTGTTTTTT
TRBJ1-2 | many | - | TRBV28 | CASSTGRGLGGYTF | TGTGCCAGCAGTACCGGGCGGGGGCTGGGTGGCTACACCTTC
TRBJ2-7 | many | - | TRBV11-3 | CASSGQSYEQYF | TGTGCCAGCAGCGGACAGTCCTACGAGCAGTACTTC
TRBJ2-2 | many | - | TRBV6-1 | CASSYSWNTGELFF | TGTGCCAGCAGTTACTCTTGGAACACCGGGGAGCTGTTTTTT
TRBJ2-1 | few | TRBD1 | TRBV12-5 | CASGPPPRTGSYNEQFF | TGTGCTAGTGGTCCCCCCCCTAGGACAGGCTCCTACAATGAGCAGTTCTTC
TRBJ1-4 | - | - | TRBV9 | CASSVTPDSYNEKLFF | TGTGCCAGCAGCGTAACGCCGGACAGCTATAATGAAAAACTGTTTTTT
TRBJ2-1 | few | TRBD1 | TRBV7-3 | CASSLSSQGNEQFF | TGTGCCAGCAGCTTAAGTTCACAGGGGAATGAGCAGTTCTTC
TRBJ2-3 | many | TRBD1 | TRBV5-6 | CASSRDRGRADTQYF | TGTGCCAGCAGCCGGGACAGGGGGCGCGCAGATACGCAGTATTTT
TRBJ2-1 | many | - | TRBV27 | CASTSYALNEQFF | TGTGCCAGCACTTCCTACGCGCTCAATGAGCAGTTCTTC
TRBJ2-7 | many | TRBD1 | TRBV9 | CASSAGTGNYEQYF | TGTGCCAGCAGCGCCGGGACAGGGAACTACGAGCAGTACTTC
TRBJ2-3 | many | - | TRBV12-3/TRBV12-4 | CASSPTRATDTQYF | TGTGCCAGCAGTCCGACTAGGGCCACAGATACGCAGTATTTT
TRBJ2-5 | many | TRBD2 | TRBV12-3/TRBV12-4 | CASTVFSGGTETQYF | TGTGCCAGCACCGTCTTTAGCGGGGGCACCGAGACCCAGTACTTC
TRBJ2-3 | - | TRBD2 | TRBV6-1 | CASSFETSGRGRDTQYF | TGTGCCAGCAGCTTCGAGACTAGCGGGAGAGGTAGAGATACGCAGTATTTT
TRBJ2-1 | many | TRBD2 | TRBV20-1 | CSALPGLAGHSSYNEQFF | TGCAGTGCTCTGCCGGGACTAGCGGGCCATAGCTCCTACAATGAGCAGTTCTTC
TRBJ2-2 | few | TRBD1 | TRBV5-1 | CASSLDRGDTGELFF | TGCGCCAGCAGCTTGGACAGGGGGGACACCGGGGAGCTGTTTTTT
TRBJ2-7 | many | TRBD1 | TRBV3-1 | CASSQTGTGLYEQYF | TGTGCCAGCAGCCAAACCGGGACAGGTCTATACGAGCAGTACTTC
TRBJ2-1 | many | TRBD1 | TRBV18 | CASSPYRDRDEQFF | TGTGCCAGCTCACCCTACAGGGACAGAGATGAGCAGTTCTTC
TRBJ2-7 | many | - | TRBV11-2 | CASRSPGQSYEQYF | TGTGCCAGCAGGTCTCCTGGACAGAGCTACGAGCAGTACTTC
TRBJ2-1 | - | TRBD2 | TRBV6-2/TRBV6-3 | CASRPDGTSGYEQFF | TGTGCCAGCAGGCCAGATGGGACTAGCGGCTACGAGCAGTTCTTC
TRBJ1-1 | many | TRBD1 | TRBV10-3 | CATTETGDTEAFF | TGTGCCACCACCGAGACAGGGGACACTGAAGCTTTCTTT
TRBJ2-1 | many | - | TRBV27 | CASSLGTTNNEQFF | TGTGCCAGCAGTTTAGGGACAACAAACAATGAGCAGTTCTTC
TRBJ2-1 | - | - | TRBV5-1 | CASSFEIALWDEQFF | TGCGCCAGCAGCTTTGAAATTGCCCTTTGGGATGAGCAGTTCTTC
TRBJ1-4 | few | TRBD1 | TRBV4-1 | CASSQGQGLMNEKLFF | TGCGCCAGCAGCCAAGGACAGGGGCTCATGAATGAAAAACTGTTTTTT
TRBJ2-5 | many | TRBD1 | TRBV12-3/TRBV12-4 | CASSRLGTGETQYF | TGTGCCAGCAGCCGCCTTGGGACAGGGGAGACCCAGTACTTC
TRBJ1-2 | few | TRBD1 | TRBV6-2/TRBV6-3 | CASSYRDRTRDTF | TGTGCCAGCAGTTACCGGGACAGAACCCGAGACACCTTC
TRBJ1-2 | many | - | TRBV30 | CAWRHSNYGYTF | TGTGCCTGGAGGCATTCCAACTATGGCTACACCTTC
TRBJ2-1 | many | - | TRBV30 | CAWSSRRAAEQFF | TGTGCCTGGTCCTCGCGGAGGGCCGCAGAGCAGTTCTTC
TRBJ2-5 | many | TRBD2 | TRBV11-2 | CASSRGRASGRSQETQYF | TGTGCCAGCAGCCGCGGTAGGGCTAGCGGGAGGTCCCAAGAGACCCAGTACTTC
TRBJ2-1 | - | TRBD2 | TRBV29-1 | CSVRTSGSYEQFF | TGCAGCGTTCGAACTAGCGGGAGTTATGAGCAGTTCTTC
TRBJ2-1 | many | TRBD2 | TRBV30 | CAWSVFTFSGNHNEQFF | TGTGCCTGGAGTGTATTTACCTTTAGCGGGAATCACAATGAGCAGTTCTTC
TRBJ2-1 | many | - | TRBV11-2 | CASSLAWNEQFF | TGTGCCAGCAGCTTAGCCTGGAATGAGCAGTTCTTC
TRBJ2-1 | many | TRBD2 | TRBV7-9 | CASSLGGLAYNEQFF | TGTGCCAGCAGCTTAGGGGGACTAGCCTACAATGAGCAGTTCTTC
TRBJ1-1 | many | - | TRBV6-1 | CASNNPGAALNTEAFF | TGTGCCAGCAACAACCCAGGGGCAGCATTGAACACTGAAGCTTTCTTT
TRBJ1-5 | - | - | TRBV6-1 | CASRDSYQPQHF | TGTGCCAGCAGGGACAGTTATCAGCCCCAGCATTTT
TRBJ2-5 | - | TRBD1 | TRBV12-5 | CASGLIGTGGPWQETQYF | TGTGCTAGTGGTTTGATCGGGACAGGGGGCCCTTGGCAAGAGACCCAGTACTTC